This T cell receptor beta chain was observed in a study of a mutant IDH1 vaccine in newly diagnosed glioma. About the study: Most had both radiotherapy and temozolomide beforehand; others had only one.

For this clone: Its specificity is unknown.

Measured with immunoSEQ multiplex PCR; TCRdb has only the in-frame clones, and not every one. The sample consists of about 67,000 clones, approximately 82% of them appearing once. Time point specified: baseline, week 1 (first vaccination visit). Stated treatment: pre-vaccination baseline after standard-of-care therapy. The donors had new WHO grade 3 or 4 astrocytomas; these were IDH1-mutant and ATRX-lost. Findings and caveats of the study: Researchers report vaccine-induced immune responses in 93.3% of patients. Top-clonotype changes in peripheral T cells seemed unrelated to pseudoprogression.

The CDR3 length is 17 residues. Germline V lookup: CDR1 SGHNT, CDR2 YYREEE (reference sequence). With V trimmed by 4 bases and J by 10 bases, 15 bases remained unmatched. The receptor was derived from a woman aged 18-29 years with glioma. Some clones in this sample may be carry-over from other donors' samples. V is TRBV5-4 and J is TRBJ1-4, with 11 bases that match TRBD1. The sequencing used peripheral blood mononuclear cells (PBMCs), collected from a glioma patient treated with radiotherapy, temozolomide or both. The CDR3, as DNA: TGTGCCAGCAGCCAACCCGCCGGACAGGGGGCATCTGGAAAACTGTTTTTT. It is translated as CASSQPAGQGASGKLFF.